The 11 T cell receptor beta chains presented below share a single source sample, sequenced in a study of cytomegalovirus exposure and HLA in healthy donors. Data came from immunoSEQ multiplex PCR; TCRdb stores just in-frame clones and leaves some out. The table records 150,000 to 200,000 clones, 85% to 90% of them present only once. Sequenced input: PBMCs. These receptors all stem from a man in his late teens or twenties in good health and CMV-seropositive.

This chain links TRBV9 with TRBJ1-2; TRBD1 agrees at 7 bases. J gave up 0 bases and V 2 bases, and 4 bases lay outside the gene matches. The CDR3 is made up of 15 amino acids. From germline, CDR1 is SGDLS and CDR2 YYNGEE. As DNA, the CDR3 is TGTGCCAGCAGCGTGGGAGGACAGGCTAACTATGGCTACACCTTC. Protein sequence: CASSVGGQANYGYTF.

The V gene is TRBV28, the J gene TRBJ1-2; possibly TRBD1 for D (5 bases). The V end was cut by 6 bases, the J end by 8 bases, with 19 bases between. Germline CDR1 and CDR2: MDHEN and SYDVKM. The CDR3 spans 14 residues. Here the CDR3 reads CASRVGAQDRGYTF. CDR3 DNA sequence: TGTGCCAGCAGAGTTGGAGCACAGGATAGGGGCTACACCTTC.

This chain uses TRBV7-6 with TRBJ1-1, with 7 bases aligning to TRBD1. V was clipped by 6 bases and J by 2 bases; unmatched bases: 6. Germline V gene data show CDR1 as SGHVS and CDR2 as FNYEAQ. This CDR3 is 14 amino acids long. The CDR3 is CASRTGTDNTEAFF. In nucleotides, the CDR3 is TGTGCCAGCAGGACCGGGACAGATAACACTGAAGCTTTCTTT.

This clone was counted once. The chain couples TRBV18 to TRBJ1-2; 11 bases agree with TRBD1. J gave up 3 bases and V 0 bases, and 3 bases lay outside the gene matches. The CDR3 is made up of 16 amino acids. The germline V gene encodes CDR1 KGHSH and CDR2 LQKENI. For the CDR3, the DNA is TGTGCCAGCTCACCACCGGGACAGGGGGGATACTATGGCTACACCTTC. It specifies CASSPPGQGGYYGYTF.

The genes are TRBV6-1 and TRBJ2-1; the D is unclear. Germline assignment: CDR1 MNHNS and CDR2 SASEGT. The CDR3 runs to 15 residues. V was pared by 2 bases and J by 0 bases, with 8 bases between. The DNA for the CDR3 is TGTGCCAGCAGTGAACTACCTATCTCCTACAATGAGCAGTTCTTC. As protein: CASSELPISYNEQFF.

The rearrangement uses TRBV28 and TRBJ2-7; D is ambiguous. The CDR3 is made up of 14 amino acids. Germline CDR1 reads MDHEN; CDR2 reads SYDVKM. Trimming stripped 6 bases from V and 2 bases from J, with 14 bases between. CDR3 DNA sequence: TGTGCCAGCAGCCGCCGACTCATACCCTACGAGCAGTACTTC. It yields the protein CASSRRLIPYEQYF.

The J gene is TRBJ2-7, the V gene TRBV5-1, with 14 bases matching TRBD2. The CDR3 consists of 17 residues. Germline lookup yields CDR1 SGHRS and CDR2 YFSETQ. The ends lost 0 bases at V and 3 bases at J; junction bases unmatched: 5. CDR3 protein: CASSLATGLAGGYEQYF. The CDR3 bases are TGCGCCAGCAGCTTGGCCACCGGACTAGCGGGAGGCTACGAGCAGTACTTC.

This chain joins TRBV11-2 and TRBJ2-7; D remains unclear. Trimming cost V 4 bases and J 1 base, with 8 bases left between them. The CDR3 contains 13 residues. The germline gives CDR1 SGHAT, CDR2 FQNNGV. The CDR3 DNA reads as TGTGCCAGCAGCTCGTTTCGGTCCTACGAGCAGTACTTC. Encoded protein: CASSSFRSYEQYF.

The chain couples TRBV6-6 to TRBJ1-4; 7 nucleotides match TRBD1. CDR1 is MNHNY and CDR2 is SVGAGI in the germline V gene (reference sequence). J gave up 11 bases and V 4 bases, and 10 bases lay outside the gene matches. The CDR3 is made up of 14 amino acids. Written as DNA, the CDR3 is TGTGCCAGCAGTTGGGGGACAGCCAAGGGGAAACTGTTTTTT. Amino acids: CASSWGTAKGKLFF.

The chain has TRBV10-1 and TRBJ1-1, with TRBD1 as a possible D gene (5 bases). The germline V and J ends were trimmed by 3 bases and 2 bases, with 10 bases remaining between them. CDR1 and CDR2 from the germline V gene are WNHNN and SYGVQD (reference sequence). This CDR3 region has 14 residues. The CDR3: CASSDSTGNTEAFF. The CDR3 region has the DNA TGCGCCAGCAGTGATTCCACAGGTAACACTGAAGCTTTCTTT.

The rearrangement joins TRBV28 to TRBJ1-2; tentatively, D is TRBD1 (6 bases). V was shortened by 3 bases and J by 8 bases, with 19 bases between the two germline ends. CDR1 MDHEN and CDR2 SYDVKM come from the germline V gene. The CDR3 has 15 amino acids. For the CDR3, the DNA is TGTGCCAGCAGTTTCGTCGCTGGGGGCGGAGGAGGCTACACCTTC. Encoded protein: CASSFVAGGGGGYTF.